This T cell receptor beta chain was sequenced during a study of T cells after yellow fever vaccination (dated by TCRdb to between 2019 and 2020). Describing the broader study: Libraries from fractions with low cell numbers were prepared with the SMART-Seq v4 Ultra Low Input RNA kit. To track T-cell clones before and after primary and booster YFV17D yellow fever vaccination, bulk TCR alpha and beta repertoires were sequenced longitudinally. Two healthy male donors made up the cohort, one aged 18 to 30 years and the other aged 30 to 40 years. Blood was drawn at multiple timepoints before and after primary and secondary immunization, with bulk PBMC replicates and cell subsets isolated. The paper's findings and limits, for the study overall: A small share of clonotypes was detected in both CD4 and CD8 compartments, with the overlap likely arising from convergent recombination. FACS-sorted repertoires could contain abundant contaminating clonotypes from the bulk population, so computational filtering was required. The secondary T-cell response was weaker than the primary response but faster, peaking on day 5 instead of day 15. Because the study included only a couple of donors, the extent to which the findings can be generalized is limited. Most clones expanded after primary vaccination were re-detected after the booster (almost 97% of CD4 and roughly 87% of CD8), suggesting broad memory maintenance.

Sequencing was performed on an Illumina NovaSeq 6000. TCR cDNA was made using 5'RACE template switching, a step that added a universal primer site and unique molecular identifiers. cDNA synthesis was primed from both the TCR alpha and TCR beta constant segments. Library amplification involved two PCR steps, and the second step added sample barcodes and sequencing adapters. Sequencing of libraries was performed on Illumina HiSeq 2500 (2x100 bp) or NovaSeq (2x150 bp). On the study's bioinformatics: MIGEC handled demultiplexing of reads and collapsing into UMI consensus sequences, while MiXCR performed V(D)J alignment. Using edgeR on replicate PBMC samples, clonotypes were called vaccine-responding if FDR was below 0.01 and the log2 fold change was above 5 up to day 15. Bulk clonotypes were assigned CD4 or CD8 identity according to which sequenced CD4 or CD8 repertoire held them at higher abundance. TCRdb trimmed public reads at Q25 via fastp, called clones via MiXCR and kept in-frame beta chains. One record per CDR3 amino acid sequence lists the most common genes and DNA. The V and J calls follow TCRdb's processing rather than the paper's. This sample is represented by some 320,000 distinct CDR3 sequences; roughly 4% of them were singletons. 20% to 25% of the sample comes from the top ten.

V drops 5 bases and J drops 0 bases, leaving 13 bases in between. The germline V gene (reference sequence) specifies DFQATT as CDR1 and SNEGSKA as CDR2. The CDR3 measures 14 amino acids from cysteine to phenylalanine. Only the CDR3 DNA stays, 42 bases, in frame from base 1. This clonotype was detected ten times or more. Its specific antigen is unknown. Per-base quality was not reported, and no clone a single base away is much larger than it. The label giving this sample's treatment or condition can be read as: live attenuated yellow fever vaccine strain. At each blood-draw timepoint, two biological replicates of bulk PBMCs were collected. PBMCs were isolated from peripheral blood using a standard Ficoll-Paque protocol. TriZol was used to extract RNA from bulk PBMCs, CD4 and CD8 fractions, and dextramer-positive and dextramer-negative fractions.

The chain is assembled from TRBV20-1 and TRBJ1-1; 6 matching bases give a weak D call of TRBD1. The clonotype comes from a man aged 18 to 35 who received the YFV17D yellow fever vaccine. The material was PBMCs, obtained 5 days after the yellow fever booster vaccination. The DNA sequence is TGCAGTGCTGGTGCGGGGGGCCTGAACACTGAAGCTTTCTTT. Its product reads: CSAGAGGLNTEAFF.